This entry concerns a single TCR beta chain. This CDR3 is built from 14 residues. V lost 4 bases and J 4 bases, leaving 14 bases between the germline ends. Germline V gene sequence: CDR1 SQVTM, CDR2 ANQGSEA. The data were obtained in a study of neoadjuvant anti-PD-1 for oral cavity cancer. Generated by immunoSEQ multiplex PCR, the TCRdb table keeps only in-frame clones and is missing some. Of about 14,000 clones listed, about three quarters are singletons. The time point: after neoadjuvant nivolumab, at surgical resection. Sequencing was performed on PBMCs, taken after nivolumab (anti-PD-1) treatment. The receptor comes from a person aged 40 to 85 with oral cavity squamous cell carcinoma. The J gene is TRBJ2-1, the V gene TRBV29-1; D tentatively fits TRBD1 or TRBD2 (7 bases each). This chain's CDR3 is CSVAGGDSYNEQFF. CDR3 coding DNA: TGCAGCGTTGCAGGGGGGGATTCATACAATGAGCAGTTCTTC.